Listed below are T cell receptor beta chains from one sample, sequenced in a study of blood T cell repertoires in COVID-19. TCRdb's copy holds only in-frame clones and misses some; the assay was immunoSEQ multiplex PCR. The sample holds more than 150,000 clones; about 82% are singletons and the top ten take about 5.5%. Sequences were obtained from peripheral blood. The receptor source for this set is a woman between 25 and 40 years old with acute or convalescent COVID-19. Both conserved end residues are part of each CDR3. D genes are given only for firm matches. Not every row has a clone size; where given, it reads once, few, many or a size class.

CDR3nt,CDR3aa,v_gene,d_gene,abundance,j_gene
TGCGCCAGCAGCCCGGAGGGGGCGTCTGGTGGCTACACCTTC,CASSPEGASGGYTF,TRBV5-1,TRBD1,-,TRBJ1-2
TGTGCCAGCTCACCAGGGGCGGGCAATCAGCCCCAGCATTTT,CASSPGAGNQPQHF,TRBV18,-,many,TRBJ1-5
TGCAGCGTTATGACAGGGGAGGTTACTGAAGCTTTCTTT,CSVMTGEVTEAFF,TRBV29-1,TRBD1,-,TRBJ1-1
TGTGCCAGCAGCTTTACGGACAGGGCCGAGCAGTACTTC,CASSFTDRAEQYF,TRBV7-8,TRBD1,-,TRBJ2-7
TGTGCCAGCAGTGGCCCGACAGGGGGTACGACCGGGGAGCTGTTTTTT,CASSGPTGGTTGELFF,TRBV27,TRBD1,-,TRBJ2-2
TGTGCCAGCAGATTGGGACAGGGTTACTATCAGCCCCAGCATTTT,CASRLGQGYYQPQHF,TRBV2,TRBD1,-,TRBJ1-5
TGTGCCAGCGGCGGGGGGGGTTTGAACACTGAAGCTTTCTTT,CASGGGGLNTEAFF,TRBV5-4,-,-,TRBJ1-1
TGTGCCTGGAGTGCCCCGGGACAGGGAAATTCACCCCTCCACTTT,CAWSAPGQGNSPLHF,TRBV30,TRBD1,-,TRBJ1-6
TGTGCCTGGAGTGTAAGTTCGGGGTTCCCCACTGAAGCTTTCTTT,CAWSVSSGFPTEAFF,TRBV30,-,-,TRBJ1-1
TGTGCCAGTAGTATCCGGGGAGGCTCTGGAAACACCATATATTTT,CASSIRGGSGNTIYF,TRBV19,-,-,TRBJ1-3
TGTGCCAGCAGTTTAATGGACAGGGGAGGCAATCAGCCCCAGCATTTT,CASSLMDRGGNQPQHF,TRBV28,TRBD1,few,TRBJ1-5
TGTGCCAGCTCACCCGGTCAATCCTACACCTTC,CASSPGQSYTF,TRBV18,-,-,TRBJ1-2
TGTGCCAGCAGCCCCACAGGGGGGATTGATGCCGGGGAGCTGTTTTTT,CASSPTGGIDAGELFF,TRBV7-3,TRBD1,-,TRBJ2-2
TGTGCCAGCAGCTTCGGACTACCTGGAAGTGAGCAGTTCTTC,CASSFGLPGSEQFF,TRBV7-3,-,-,TRBJ2-1
TGTGCCAGCAGCCAAGGGGGTAGCGGGGGGCTTGGGGCCAACGTCCTGACTTTC,CASSQGGSGGLGANVLTF,TRBV3-1/TRBV3-2,TRBD2,-,TRBJ2-6
TGTGCCAGCAGCCTCCCTCGGGGACAGGGGCCACCCCTCCACTTT,CASSLPRGQGPPLHF,TRBV5-5,TRBD1,once,TRBJ1-6
TGTGCCAGCAACCCGACAGTCTCTGGAAACACCATATATTTT,CASNPTVSGNTIYF,TRBV21-1,-,-,TRBJ1-3
TGTGCCAGCAGCTTCGCCCCTATCACAGATACGCAGTATTTT,CASSFAPITDTQYF,TRBV9,-,-,TRBJ2-3
TGTGCCAGCAGCCCTCACATCGGACAGGGGAAAGCTTTCTTT,CASSPHIGQGKAFF,TRBV11-1,TRBD1,few,TRBJ1-1
TGCAGCGTTGGGGTATTGACAGGGACGTCTGGAAACACCATATATTTT,CSVGVLTGTSGNTIYF,TRBV29-1,TRBD1,-,TRBJ1-3
TGCAGCGGAGGGAGGGTTTCAGATACGCAGTATTTT,CSGGRVSDTQYF,TRBV29-1,TRBD2,-,TRBJ2-3
TGTGCCAGCAGCTCAGGCGGGACAGGGGGCCTGAGTGAAAAACTGTTTTTT,CASSSGGTGGLSEKLFF,TRBV11-2,TRBD1,-,TRBJ1-4
TGTGCCAGCAGGTCCCCGCGGACAACTAATGAAAAACTGTTTTTT,CASRSPRTTNEKLFF,TRBV28,-,-,TRBJ1-4
TGTGCCAGTAGTGGCGGGTTTGAGACCCAGTACTTC,CASSGGFETQYF,TRBV19,-,-,TRBJ2-5
TGTGCCAGCAGCTTAACTGGAGCTAGCGGGACCCGGGGGACCCAGTACTTC,CASSLTGASGTRGTQYF,TRBV11-2,TRBD2,-,TRBJ2-5
TGTGCCAGCAGCCAAGACGAGGGCTATAATTCACCCCTCCACTTT,CASSQDEGYNSPLHF,TRBV3-1/TRBV3-2,-,-,TRBJ1-6
TGTGCCAGCAGCCGCCTAGGGCTAGCGGGACTGAATACGCAGTATTTT,CASSRLGLAGLNTQYF,TRBV6-2/TRBV6-3,TRBD2,-,TRBJ2-3
TGCGCCAGCAGCCAAAATTCAGCAGGGGGTGAAAAACTGTTTTTT,CASSQNSAGGEKLFF,TRBV4-3,TRBD1,once,TRBJ1-4
TGCGCCAGCAGGGGAGACAGGTATAGCAATCAGCCCCAGCATTTT,CASRGDRYSNQPQHF,TRBV23-1,-,-,TRBJ1-5
TGTGCCCGCCTGGGGGGGGTTCTAGCCAAAAACATTCAGTACTTC,CARLGGVLAKNIQYF,TRBV21-1,-,-,TRBJ2-4